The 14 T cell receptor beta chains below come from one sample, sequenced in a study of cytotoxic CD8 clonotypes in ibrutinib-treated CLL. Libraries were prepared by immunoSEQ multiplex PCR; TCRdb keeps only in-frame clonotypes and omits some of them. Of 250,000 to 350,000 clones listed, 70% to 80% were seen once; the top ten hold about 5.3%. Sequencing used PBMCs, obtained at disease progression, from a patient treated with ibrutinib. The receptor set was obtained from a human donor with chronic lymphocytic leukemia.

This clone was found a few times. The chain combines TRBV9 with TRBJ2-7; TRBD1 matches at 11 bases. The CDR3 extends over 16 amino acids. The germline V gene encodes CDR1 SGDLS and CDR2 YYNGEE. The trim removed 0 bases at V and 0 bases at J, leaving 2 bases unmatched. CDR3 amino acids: CASSVAGTGGSYEQYF. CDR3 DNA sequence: TGTGCCAGCAGCGTAGCTGGGACAGGGGGCTCCTACGAGCAGTACTTC.

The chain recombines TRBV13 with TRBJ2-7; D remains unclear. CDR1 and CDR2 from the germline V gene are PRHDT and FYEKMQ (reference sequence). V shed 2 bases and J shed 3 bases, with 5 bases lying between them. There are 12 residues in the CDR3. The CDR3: CASSLIGYEQYF. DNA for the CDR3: TGTGCCAGCAGCTTAATCGGCTACGAGCAGTACTTC.

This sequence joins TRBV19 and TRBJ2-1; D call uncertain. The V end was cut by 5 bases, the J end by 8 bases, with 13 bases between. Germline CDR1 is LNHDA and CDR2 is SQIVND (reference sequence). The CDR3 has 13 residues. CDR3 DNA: TGTGCCAGTAGTCAATCGACTCTTGATGAGCAGTTCTTC. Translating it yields CASSQSTLDEQFF. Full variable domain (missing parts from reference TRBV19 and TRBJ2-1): DGGITQSPKYLFRKEGQNVTLSCEQNLNHDAMYWYRQDPGQGLRLIYYSQIVNDFQKGDIAEGYSVSREKKESFPLTVTSAQKNPTAFYLCASSQSTLDEQFFGPGTRLTVL.

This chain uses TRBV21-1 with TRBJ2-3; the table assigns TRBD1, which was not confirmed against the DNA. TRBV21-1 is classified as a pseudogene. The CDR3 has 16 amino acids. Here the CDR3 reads CASSKDGRVITDTQYF. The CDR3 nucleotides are TGTGCCAGCAGCAAAGATGGCAGGGTTATCACAGATACGCAGTATTTT.

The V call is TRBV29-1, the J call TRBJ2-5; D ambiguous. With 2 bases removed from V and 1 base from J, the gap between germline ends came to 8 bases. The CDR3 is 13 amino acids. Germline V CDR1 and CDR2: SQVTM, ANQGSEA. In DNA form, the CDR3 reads TGCAGCGTTGAACGGGCTACCCAAGAGACCCAGTACTTC. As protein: CSVERATQETQYF. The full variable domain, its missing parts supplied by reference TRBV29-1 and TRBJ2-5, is SAVISQKPSRDICQRGTSLTIQCQVDSQVTMMFWYRQQPGQSLTLIATANQGSEATYESGFVIDKFPISRPNLTFSTLTVSNMSPEDSSIYLCSVERATQETQYFGPGTRLLVL.

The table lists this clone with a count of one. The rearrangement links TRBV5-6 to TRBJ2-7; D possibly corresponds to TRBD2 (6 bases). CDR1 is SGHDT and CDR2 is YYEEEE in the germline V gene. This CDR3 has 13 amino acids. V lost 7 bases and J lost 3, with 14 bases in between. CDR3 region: CASARGTVYEQYF. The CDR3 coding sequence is TGTGCCAGCGCTCGCGGGACGGTCTACGAGCAGTACTTC.

This CDR3 reads CASSHPGGSQETQYF. For the CDR3, the DNA is TGTGCCAGCAGCCATCCCGGCGGATCTCAAGAGACCCAGTACTTC. This chain joins TRBV4-2 and TRBJ2-5, with unresolved D. The V gene lost 3 bases and the J gene lost 2 bases, with 13 bases spanning the gap. This CDR3 region has 15 residues. From germline, CDR1 is LGHNA and CDR2 YNFKEQ.

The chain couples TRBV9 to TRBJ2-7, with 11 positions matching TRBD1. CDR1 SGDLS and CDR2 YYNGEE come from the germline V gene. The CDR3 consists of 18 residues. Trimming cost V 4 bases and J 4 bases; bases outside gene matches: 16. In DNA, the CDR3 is TGTGCCAGCAGCCTCAGAGGAGACGGGACAGGGGGGCGGTACGAGCAGTACTTC. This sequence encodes CASSLRGDGTGGRYEQYF.

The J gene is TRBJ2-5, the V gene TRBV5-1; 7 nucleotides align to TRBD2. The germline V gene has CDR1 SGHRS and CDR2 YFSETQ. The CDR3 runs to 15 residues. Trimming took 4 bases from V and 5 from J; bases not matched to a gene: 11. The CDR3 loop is CASSPPHGGGETQYF. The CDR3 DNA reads TGCGCCAGCAGCCCCCCTCACGGGGGAGGGGAGACCCAGTACTTC.

In DNA, the CDR3 is TGTGCCAGCAGCTTAGGGCCTTACCAAGGCAATGAGCAGTTCTTC. Protein sequence: CASSLGPYQGNEQFF. This chain joins TRBV7-7 and TRBJ2-1; D gene unclear. The CDR3 has 15 amino acids. The V gene lost 1 base and the J gene lost 6 bases, with 13 bases spanning the gap. The germline V gene encodes CDR1 SSHAT and CDR2 FNYEAQ (reference sequence).

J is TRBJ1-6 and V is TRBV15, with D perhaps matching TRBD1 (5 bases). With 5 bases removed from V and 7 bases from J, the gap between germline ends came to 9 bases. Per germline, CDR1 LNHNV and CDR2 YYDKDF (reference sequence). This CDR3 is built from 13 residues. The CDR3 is CATSRDRNSPLHF. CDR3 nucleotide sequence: TGTGCCACCAGCCGGGACCGGAATTCACCCCTCCACTTT. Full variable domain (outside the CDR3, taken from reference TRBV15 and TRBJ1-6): DAMVIQNPRYQVTQFGKPVTLSCSQTLNHNVMYWYQQKSSQAPKLLFHYYDKDFNNEADTPDNFQSRRPNTSFCFLDIRSPGLGDTAMYLCATSRDRNSPLHFGNGTRLTVT.

The CDR3 protein is CASSPPLAGAADTQYF. CDR3 coding DNA: TGTGCCAGCTCACCACCTCTAGCGGGGGCGGCAGATACGCAGTATTTT. The V call is TRBV18, the J call TRBJ2-3; TRBD2 agrees at 10 bases. This CDR3 has 16 amino acids. V shed 0 bases and J 4 bases; nucleotides not matched to a gene: 4. Germline assignment: CDR1 KGHSH and CDR2 LQKENI.

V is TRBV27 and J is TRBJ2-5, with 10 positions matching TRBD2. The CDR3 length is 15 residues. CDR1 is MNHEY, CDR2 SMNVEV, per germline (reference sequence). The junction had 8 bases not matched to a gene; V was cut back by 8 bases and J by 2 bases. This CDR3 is CASSVGLAVQETQYF. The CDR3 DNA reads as TGTGCCAGCTCGGTCGGACTAGCGGTACAAGAGACCCAGTACTTC.

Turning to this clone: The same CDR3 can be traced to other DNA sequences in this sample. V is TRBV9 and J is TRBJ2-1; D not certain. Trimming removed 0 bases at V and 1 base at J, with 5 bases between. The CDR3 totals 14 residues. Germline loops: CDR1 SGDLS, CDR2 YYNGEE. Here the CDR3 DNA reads TGTGCCAGCAGCGTAGGCGGATCCTACAATGAGCAGTTCTTC. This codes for CASSVGGSYNEQFF.